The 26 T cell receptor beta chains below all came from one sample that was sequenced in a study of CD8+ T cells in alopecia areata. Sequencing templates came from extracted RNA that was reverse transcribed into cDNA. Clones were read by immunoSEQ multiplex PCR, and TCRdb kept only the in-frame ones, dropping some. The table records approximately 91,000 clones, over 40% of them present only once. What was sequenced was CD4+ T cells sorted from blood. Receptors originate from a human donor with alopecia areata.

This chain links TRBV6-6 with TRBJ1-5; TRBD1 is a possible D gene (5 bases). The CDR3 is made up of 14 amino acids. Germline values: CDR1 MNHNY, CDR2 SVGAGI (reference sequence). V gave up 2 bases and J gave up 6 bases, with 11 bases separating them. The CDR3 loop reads CASSYGTTSQPQHF. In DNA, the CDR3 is TGTGCCAGCAGTTACGGGACGACAAGTCAGCCCCAGCATTTT.

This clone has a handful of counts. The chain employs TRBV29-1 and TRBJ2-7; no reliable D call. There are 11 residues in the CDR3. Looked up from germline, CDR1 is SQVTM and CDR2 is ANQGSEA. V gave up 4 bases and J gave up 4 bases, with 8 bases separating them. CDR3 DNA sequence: TGCAGCGTTGTAGCCGCTTACGAGCAGTACTTC. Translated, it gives CSVVAAYEQYF.

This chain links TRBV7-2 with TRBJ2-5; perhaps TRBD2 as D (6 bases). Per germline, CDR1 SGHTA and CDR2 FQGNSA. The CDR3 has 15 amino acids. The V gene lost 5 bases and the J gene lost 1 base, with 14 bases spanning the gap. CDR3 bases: TGTGCCAGCAGCGCGCCGGGAGCCCCCCAAGAGACCCAGTACTTC. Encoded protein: CASSAPGAPQETQYF.

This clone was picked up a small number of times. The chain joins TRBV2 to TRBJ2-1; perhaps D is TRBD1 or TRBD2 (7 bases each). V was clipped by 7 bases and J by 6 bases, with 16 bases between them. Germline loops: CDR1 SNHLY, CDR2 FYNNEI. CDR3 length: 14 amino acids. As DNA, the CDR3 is TGTGCCAGCATTAGGGAGGGACAGATCAATGAGCAGTTCTTC. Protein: CASIREGQINEQFF.

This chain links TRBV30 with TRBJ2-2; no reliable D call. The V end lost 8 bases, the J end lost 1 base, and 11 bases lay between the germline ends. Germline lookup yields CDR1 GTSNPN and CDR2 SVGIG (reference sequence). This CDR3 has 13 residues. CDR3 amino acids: CAQSIWNTGELFF. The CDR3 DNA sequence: TGTGCCCAATCCATTTGGAACACCGGGGAGCTGTTTTTT.

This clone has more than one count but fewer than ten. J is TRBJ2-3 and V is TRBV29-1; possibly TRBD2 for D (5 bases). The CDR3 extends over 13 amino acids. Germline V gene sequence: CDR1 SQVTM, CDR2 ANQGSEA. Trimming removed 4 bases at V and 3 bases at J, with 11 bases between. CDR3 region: CSVGLAMTDTQYF. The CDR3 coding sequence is TGCAGCGTTGGTCTAGCTATGACAGATACGCAGTATTTT.

The CDR3, as DNA: TGTGCCAGCTCCAATAGCGGGAGGATCAGAGATACGCAGTATTTT. The encoded protein is CASSNSGRIRDTQYF. V gene TRBV19 combines with J gene TRBJ2-3; 10 nucleotides match TRBD2. Germline V CDR1 and CDR2: LNHDA, SQIVND (reference sequence). J was trimmed by 5 bases and V by 9 bases; bases with no gene match: 11. The CDR3 spans 15 residues. The complete variable domain, with remaining parts taken from reference TRBV19 and TRBJ2-3, reads DGGITQSPKYLFRKEGQNVTLSCEQNLNHDAMYWYRQDPGQGLRLIYYSQIVNDFQKGDIAEGYSVSREKKESFPLTVTSAQKNPTAFYLCASSNSGRIRDTQYFGPGTRLTVL.

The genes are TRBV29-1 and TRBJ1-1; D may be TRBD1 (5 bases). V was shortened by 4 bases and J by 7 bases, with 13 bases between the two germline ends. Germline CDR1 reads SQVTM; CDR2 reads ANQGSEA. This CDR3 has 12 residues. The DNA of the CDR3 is TGCAGCGTTGCGGGACGGTCCCTTGAAGCTTTCTTT. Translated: CSVAGRSLEAFF.

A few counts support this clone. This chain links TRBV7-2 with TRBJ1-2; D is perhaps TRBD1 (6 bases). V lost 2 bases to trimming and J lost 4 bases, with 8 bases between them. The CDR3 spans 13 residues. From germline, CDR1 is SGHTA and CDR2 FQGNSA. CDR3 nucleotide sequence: TGTGCCAGCAGCTTAACAGGGTTCTATGGCTACACCTTC. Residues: CASSLTGFYGYTF. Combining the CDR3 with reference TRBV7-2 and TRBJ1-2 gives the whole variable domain GAGVSQSPSNKVTEKGKDVELRCDPISGHTALYWYRQSLGQGLEFLIYFQGNSAPDKSGLPSDRFSAERTGGSVSTLTIQRTQQEDSAVYLCASSLTGFYGYTFGSGTRLTVV.

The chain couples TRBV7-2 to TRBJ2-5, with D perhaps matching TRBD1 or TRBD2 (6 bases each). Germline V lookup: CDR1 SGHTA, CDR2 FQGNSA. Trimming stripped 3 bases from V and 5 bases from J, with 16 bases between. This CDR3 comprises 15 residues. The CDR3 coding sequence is TGTGCCAGCAGCTTCAACCGCAGGGGAGGCGAGACCCAGTACTTC. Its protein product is CASSFNRRGGETQYF.

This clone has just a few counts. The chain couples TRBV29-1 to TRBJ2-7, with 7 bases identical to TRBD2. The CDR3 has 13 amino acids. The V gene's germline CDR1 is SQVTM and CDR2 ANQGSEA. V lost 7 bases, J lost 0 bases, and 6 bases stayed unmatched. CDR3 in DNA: TGCAGCGGGACTAGTAAAGCCTCCTACGAGCAGTACTTC. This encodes CSGTSKASYEQYF.

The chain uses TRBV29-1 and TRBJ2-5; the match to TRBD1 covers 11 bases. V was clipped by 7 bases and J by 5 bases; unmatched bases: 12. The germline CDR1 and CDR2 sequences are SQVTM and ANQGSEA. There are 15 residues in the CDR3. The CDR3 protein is CSAGGQGAGRETQYF. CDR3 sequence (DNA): TGCAGCGCTGGTGGACAGGGGGCCGGAAGGGAGACCCAGTACTTC. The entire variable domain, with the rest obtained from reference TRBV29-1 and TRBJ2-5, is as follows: SAVISQKPSRDICQRGTSLTIQCQVDSQVTMMFWYRQQPGQSLTLIATANQGSEATYESGFVIDKFPISRPNLTFSTLTVSNMSPEDSSIYLCSAGGQGAGRETQYFGPGTRLLVL.

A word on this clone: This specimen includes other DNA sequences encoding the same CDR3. CDR3 region: CASSRDREETQYF. CDR3 nucleotide sequence: TGTGCCAGCAGTCGGGACAGGGAAGAGACCCAGTACTTC. The chain carries TRBV2 and TRBJ2-5; 9 nucleotides align to TRBD1. This CDR3 is 13 amino acids long. In germline, CDR1 is SNHLY, CDR2 FYNNEI. After removal of 5 bases from V and 3 bases from J, the junction contained 1 base not matched to a gene.

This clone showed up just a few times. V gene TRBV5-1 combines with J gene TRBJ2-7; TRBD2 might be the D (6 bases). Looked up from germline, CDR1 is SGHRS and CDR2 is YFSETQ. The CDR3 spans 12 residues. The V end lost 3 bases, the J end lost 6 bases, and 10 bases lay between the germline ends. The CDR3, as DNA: TGCGCCAGCAGCTGGAGGGGCAGCGAGCAGTACTTC. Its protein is CASSWRGSEQYF.

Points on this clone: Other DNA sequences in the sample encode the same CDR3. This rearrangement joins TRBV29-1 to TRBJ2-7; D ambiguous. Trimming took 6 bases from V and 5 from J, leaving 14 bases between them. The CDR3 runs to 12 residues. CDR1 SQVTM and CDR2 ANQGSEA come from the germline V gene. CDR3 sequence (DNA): TGCAGCGTGGGTGGAGTCCGGGACGAGCAGTACTTC. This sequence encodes CSVGGVRDEQYF.

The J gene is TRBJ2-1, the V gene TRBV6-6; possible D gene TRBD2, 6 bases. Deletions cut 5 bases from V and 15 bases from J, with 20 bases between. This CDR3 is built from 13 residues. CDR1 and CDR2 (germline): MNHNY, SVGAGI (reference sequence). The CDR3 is CASSHNGTPLMFF. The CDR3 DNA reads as TGTGCCAGCAGTCACAACGGGACTCCCCTGATGTTCTTC.

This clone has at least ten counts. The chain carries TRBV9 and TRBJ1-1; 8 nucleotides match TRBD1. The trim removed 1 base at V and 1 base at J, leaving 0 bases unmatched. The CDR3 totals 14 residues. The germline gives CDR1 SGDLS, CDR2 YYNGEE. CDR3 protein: CASSVQGANTEAFF. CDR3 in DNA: TGTGCCAGCAGCGTACAGGGGGCGAACACTGAAGCTTTCTTT. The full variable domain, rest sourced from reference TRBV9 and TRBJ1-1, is DSGVTQTPKHLITATGQRVTLRCSPRSGDLSVYWYQQSLDQGLQFLIQYYNGEERAKGNILERFSAQQFPDLHSELNLSSLELGDSALYFCASSVQGANTEAFFGQGTRLTVV.

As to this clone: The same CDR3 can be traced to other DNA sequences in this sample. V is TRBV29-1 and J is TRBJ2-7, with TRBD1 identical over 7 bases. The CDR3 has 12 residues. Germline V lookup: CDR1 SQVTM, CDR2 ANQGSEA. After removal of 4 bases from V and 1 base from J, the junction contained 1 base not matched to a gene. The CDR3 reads CSVGQGSYEQYF. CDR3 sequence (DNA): TGCAGCGTTGGACAGGGTTCCTACGAGCAGTACTTC.

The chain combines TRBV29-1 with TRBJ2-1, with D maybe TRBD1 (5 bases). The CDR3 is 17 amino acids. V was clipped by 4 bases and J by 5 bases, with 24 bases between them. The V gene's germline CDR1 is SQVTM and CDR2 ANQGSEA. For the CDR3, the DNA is TGCAGCGTTGCTCCTCACCGTCGGGTCCCAGGGAACAATGAGCAGTTCTTC. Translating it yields CSVAPHRRVPGNNEQFF.

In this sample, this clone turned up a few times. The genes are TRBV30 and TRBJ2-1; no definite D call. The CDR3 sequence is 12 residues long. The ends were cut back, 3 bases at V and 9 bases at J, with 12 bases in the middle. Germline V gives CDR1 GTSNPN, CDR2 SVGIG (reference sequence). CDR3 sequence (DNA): TGTGCCTGGAGAAGAATGGGGTCTGAGCAGTTCTTC. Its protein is CAWRRMGSEQFF.

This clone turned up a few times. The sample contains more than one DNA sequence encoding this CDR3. The CDR3 DNA reads as TGTGCCAGCAGTTACTCGAGTGGGAGGGAGACCCAGTACTTC. Amino acid sequence: CASSYSSGRETQYF. The chain recombines TRBV6-5 with TRBJ2-5, with TRBD2 as a possible D gene (6 bases). With 0 bases removed from V and 5 bases from J, the gap between germline ends came to 10 bases. Germline loops: CDR1 MNHEY, CDR2 SVGAGI. The CDR3 is 14 residues long.

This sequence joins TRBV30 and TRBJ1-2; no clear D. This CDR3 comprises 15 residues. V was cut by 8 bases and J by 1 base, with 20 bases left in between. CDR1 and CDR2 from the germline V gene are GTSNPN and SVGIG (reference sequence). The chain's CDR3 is CALERLRGINYGYTF. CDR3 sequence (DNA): TGTGCCCTGGAGAGATTGAGAGGGATTAACTATGGCTACACCTTC.

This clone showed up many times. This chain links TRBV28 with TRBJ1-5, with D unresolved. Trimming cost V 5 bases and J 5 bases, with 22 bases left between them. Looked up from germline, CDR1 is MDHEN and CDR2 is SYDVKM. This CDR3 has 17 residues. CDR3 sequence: CASSPLPTPGGHQPQHF. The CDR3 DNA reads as TGTGCCAGCAGTCCACTCCCGACGCCCGGCGGTCATCAGCCCCAGCATTTT.

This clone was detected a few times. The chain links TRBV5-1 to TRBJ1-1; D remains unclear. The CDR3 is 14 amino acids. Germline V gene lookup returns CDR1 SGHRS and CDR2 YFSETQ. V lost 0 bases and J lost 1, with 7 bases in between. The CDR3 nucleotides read TGCGCCAGCAGCTTGGGGGGTTCGAACACTGAAGCTTTCTTT. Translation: CASSLGGSNTEAFF.

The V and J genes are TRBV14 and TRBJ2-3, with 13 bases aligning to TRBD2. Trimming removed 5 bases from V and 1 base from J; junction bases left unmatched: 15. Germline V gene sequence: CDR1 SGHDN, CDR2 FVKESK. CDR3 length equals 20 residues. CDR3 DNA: TGTGCCAGCAGCTTCCGCGGCCCGGGACTAGCGGGGATCGGCACAGATACGCAGTATTTT. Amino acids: CASSFRGPGLAGIGTDTQYF.

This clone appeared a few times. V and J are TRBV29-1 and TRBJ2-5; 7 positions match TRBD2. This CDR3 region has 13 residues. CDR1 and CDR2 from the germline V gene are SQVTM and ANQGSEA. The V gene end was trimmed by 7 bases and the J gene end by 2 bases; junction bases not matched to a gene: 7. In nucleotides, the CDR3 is TGCAGCGCGATCCGGGAGGATCAAGAGACCCAGTACTTC. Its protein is CSAIREDQETQYF.